Ten or more counts support the clone carrying this T cell receptor beta chain. What it binds is unknown. As for time point: newly diagnosed GD, antithyroid drugs for less than 3 months. RNA isolated from PBMCs was used to make the TCR library. V dropped 6 bases and J dropped 3 bases, with 11 bases sitting between them. Germline CDR1 KGHSH, CDR2 LQKENI. The CDR3 covers 13 residues. This specimen comes from a study of regulatory T cells in long-lasting Graves disease. Study outcomes and limitations: Compared with new cases, persistent Graves' patients showed reduced TCR diversity.

Arm-PCR with iRepertoire HTBI primers amplified the CDR3 regions for these TCR beta libraries. TCRdb used MiXCR to reprocess the multiplex PCR reads, holding one entry per CDR3 protein. The data contain around 250,000 distinct CDR3 sequences, 18% of them singletons. In addition, the sample was reused for a study of T cells in Graves' hyperthyroidism and ophthalmopathy.

The source of this sequence is a woman aged 25 to 39 with Graves disease. This chain connects TRBV18 to TRBJ1-1; the D gene is possibly TRBD1 (6 bases). Sequences were derived from peripheral blood mononuclear cells (PBMCs), sampled at new diagnosis, from a patient treated with antithyroid drugs. CDR3 DNA sequence: TGTGCCAGCTCGCACAGGGCGGACACTGAAGCTTTCTTT. Translating gives CASSHRADTEAFF. The variable domain in full, completed from reference TRBV18 and TRBJ1-1, reads NAGVMQNPRHLVRRRGQEARLRCSPMKGHSHVYWYRQLPEEGLKFMVYLQKENIIDESGMPKERFSAEFPKEGPSILRIQQVVRGDSAAYFCASSHRADTEAFFGQGTRLTVV.